Given below is one T cell receptor beta chain in context. This sample also contains other DNA sequences that code for the same CDR3. The CDR3 has 12 residues. CDR1 MNHEY and CDR2 SMNVEV come from the germline V gene (reference sequence). V gave up 6 bases and J gave up 1 base, with 3 bases separating them. Of the isolated RNA, all was reverse transcribed, and so the sequenced material was expressed TCRB transcripts. Clones were sequenced by immunoSEQ multiplex PCR, and TCRdb holds only the in-frame ones, with some missing. The sample contains about 620,000 clones, 15% of which appear only once. The sample is drawn from a study of beta chain features in type 1 diabetes.

Sequenced material: naive CD4+ T cells from blood. This chain connects TRBV27 to TRBJ2-2; D remains ambiguous. This sequence was found in a man younger than 35 in good health. The CDR3 nucleotides read TGTGCCAGCAGCCTGAACACCGGGGAGCTGTTTTTT. Protein: CASSLNTGELFF.